This T cell receptor beta chain emerged from a study of tumor-infiltrating lymphocytes in primary liver carcinoma. Extraction of RNA together with DNA used about 17-31 mg of unsorted bulk tissue. From approximately 0.5 ug of total RNA, TCR beta-specific cDNA was reverse-transcribed using a constant-region primer. Three rounds of nested multiplex PCR with slightly modified ARM-PCR produced TCR beta libraries. TRBV1-TRBV30 forward and Cbeta reverse primers drove the first two roughly 11-cycle rounds. TCRdb independently ran MiXCR on the multiplex PCR reads; one entry per CDR3 protein. The repertoire holds roughly 120,000 distinct CDR3 sequences, about 59% seen once, with about a tenth in the top ten. The germline V gene has CDR1 SGHRS and CDR2 YFSETQ. Trimming removed 0 bases from V and 4 bases from J, with 7 bases in between. This CDR3 has 14 residues. This clonotype occurred many times.

The rearrangement joins TRBV5-1 to TRBJ2-2, with D possibly TRBD2 on 5 matching bases. The source is a woman aged 60 to 75 with primary liver carcinoma and hepatitis B virus infection. Sequencing used liver tumor tissue from sampling region 1. As to subset: tumor region T1, superior pole. DNA for the CDR3: TGCGCCAGCAGCTTGGCCCGGGGCACCGGGGAGCTGTTTTTT. Amino acid sequence: CASSLARGTGELFF.